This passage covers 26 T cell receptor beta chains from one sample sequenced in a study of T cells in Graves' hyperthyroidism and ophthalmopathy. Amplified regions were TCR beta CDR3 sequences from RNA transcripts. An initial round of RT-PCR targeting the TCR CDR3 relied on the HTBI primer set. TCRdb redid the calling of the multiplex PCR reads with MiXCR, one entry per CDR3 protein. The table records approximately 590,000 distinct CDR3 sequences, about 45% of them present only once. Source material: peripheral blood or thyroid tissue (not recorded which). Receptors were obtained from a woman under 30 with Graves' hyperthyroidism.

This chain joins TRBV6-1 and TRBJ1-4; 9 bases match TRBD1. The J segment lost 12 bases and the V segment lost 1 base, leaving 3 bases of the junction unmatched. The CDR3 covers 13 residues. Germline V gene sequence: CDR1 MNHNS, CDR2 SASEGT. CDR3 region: CASSEGTGDQLFF. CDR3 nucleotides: TGTGCCAGCAGTGAAGGGACAGGGGATCAACTGTTTTTT.

CDR3 protein: CASSPRQTNSPLHF. In nucleotides, the CDR3 is TGTGCCAGCTCACCACGTCAGACTAATTCACCCCTCCACTTT. This chain uses TRBV2 with TRBJ1-6; D gene ambiguous. V lost 8 bases and J lost 6, with 14 bases in between. CDR1 is SNHLY and CDR2 is FYNNEI in the germline V gene. The CDR3 covers 14 residues.

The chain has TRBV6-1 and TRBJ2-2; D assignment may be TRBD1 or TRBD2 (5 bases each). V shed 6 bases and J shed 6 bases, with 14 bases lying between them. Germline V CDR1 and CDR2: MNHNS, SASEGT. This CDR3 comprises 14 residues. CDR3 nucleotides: TGTGCCAGCAGACCTGAGGGGTGGGCCGGGGAGCTGTTTTTT. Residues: CASRPEGWAGELFF.

CDR3 residues: CAISESANGNTIYF. The CDR3 DNA sequence: TGTGCCATCAGTGAGTCGGCAAATGGAAACACCATATATTTT. The chain has TRBV10-3 and TRBJ1-3; D is unresolved. Trimming took 0 bases from V and 3 from J, leaving 6 bases between them. This CDR3 is built from 14 residues. Germline-derived CDR1 and CDR2 are ENHRY and SYGVKD.

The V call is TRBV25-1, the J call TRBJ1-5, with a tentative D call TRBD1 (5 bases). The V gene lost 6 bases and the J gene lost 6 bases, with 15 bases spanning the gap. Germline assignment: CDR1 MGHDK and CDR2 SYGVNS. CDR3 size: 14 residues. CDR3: CASRDRGKGQPQHF. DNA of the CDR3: TGTGCCAGCAGAGATCGGGGGAAGGGTCAGCCCCAGCATTTT.

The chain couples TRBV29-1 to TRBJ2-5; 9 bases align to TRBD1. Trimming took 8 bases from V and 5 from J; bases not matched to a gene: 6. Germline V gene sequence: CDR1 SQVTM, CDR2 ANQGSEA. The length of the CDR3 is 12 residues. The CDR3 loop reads CSLGTGRETQYF. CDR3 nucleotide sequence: TGCAGCTTAGGGACAGGGCGGGAGACCCAGTACTTC.

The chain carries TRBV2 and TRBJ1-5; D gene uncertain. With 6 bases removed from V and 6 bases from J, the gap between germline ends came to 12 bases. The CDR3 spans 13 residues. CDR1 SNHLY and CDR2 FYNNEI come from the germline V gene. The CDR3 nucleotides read TGTGCCAGCAGCCCGACGGAGCCTCAGCCCCAGCATTTT. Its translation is CASSPTEPQPQHF.

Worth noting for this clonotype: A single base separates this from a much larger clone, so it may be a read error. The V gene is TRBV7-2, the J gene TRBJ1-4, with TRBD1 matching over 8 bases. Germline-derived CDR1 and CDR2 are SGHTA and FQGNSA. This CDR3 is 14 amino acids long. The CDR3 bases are TGTGCCGGCAGCTCGACAGGGGTTGATGAAAAACTGTTTTTT. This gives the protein CAGSSTGVDEKLFF.

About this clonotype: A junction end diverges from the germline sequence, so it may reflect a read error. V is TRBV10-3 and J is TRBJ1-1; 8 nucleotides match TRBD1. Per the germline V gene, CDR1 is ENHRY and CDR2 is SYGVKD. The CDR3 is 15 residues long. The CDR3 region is CASSDTPGGHTEAFF. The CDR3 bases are TGTGCCAGCAGTGACACCCCAGGGGGCCACACTGAAGCTTTCTTT.

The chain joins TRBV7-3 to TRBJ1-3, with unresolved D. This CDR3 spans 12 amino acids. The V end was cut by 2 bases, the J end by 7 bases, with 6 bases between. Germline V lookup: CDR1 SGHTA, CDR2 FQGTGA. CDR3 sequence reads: CASSLGVNTIYF. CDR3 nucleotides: TGTGCCAGCAGCTTAGGAGTGAACACCATATATTTT.

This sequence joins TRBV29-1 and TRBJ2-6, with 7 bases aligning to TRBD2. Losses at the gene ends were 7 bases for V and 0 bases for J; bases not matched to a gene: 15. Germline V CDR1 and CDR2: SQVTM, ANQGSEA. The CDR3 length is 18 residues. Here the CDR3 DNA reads TGCAGCGGCGAAGTTGGGGGGGGAGGCCTCTCTGGGGCCAACGTCCTGACTTTC. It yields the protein CSGEVGGGGLSGANVLTF.

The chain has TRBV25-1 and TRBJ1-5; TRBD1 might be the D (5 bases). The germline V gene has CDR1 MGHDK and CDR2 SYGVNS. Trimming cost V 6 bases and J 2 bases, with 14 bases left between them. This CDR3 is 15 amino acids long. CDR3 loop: CASSAAGRGNQPQHF. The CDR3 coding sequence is TGTGCCAGCAGCGCCGCGGGACGAGGCAATCAGCCCCAGCATTTT.

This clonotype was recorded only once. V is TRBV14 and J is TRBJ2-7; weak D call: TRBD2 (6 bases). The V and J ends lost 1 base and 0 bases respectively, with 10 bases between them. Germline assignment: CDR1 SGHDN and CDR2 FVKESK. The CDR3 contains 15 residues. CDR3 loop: CASSQGTTSSYEQYF. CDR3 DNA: TGTGCCAGCAGCCAAGGGACTACCTCCTCCTACGAGCAGTACTTC. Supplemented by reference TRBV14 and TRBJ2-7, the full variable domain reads EAGVTQFPSHSVIEKGQTVTLRCDPISGHDNLYWYRRVMGKEIKFLLHFVKESKQDESGMPNNRFLAERTGGTYSTLKVQPAELEDSGVYFCASSQGTTSSYEQYFGPGTRLTVT.

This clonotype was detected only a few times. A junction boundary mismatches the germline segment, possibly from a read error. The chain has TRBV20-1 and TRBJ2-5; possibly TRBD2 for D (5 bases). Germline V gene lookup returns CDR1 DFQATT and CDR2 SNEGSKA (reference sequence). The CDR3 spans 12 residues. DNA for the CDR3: TGCAGTGCTAGAGTAGGCGGGTCTTCTAGTCACTTC. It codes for CSARVGGSSSHF.

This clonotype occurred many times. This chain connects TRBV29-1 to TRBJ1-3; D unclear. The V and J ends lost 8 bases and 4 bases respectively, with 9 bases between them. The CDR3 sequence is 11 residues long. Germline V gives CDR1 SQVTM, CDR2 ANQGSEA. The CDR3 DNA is TGCAGCTACCTGGGGGGAAACACCATATATTTT. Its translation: CSYLGGNTIYF. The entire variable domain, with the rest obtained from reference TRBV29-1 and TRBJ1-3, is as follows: SAVISQKPSRDICQRGTSLTIQCQVDSQVTMMFWYRQQPGQSLTLIATANQGSEATYESGFVIDKFPISRPNLTFSTLTVSNMSPEDSSIYLCSYLGGNTIYFGEGSWLTVV.

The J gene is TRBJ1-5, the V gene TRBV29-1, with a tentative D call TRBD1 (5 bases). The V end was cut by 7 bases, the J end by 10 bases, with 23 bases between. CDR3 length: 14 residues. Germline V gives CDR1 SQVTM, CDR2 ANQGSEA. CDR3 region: CSASSRDLEGPQHF. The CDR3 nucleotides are TGCAGCGCCAGCAGCCGGGACCTCGAAGGCCCCCAGCATTTT.

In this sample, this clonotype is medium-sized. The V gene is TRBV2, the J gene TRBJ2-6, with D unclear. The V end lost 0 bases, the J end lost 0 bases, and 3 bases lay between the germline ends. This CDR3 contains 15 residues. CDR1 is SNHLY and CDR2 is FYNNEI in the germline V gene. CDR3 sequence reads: CASSEASSGANVLTF. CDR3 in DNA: TGTGCCAGCAGTGAAGCCAGCTCTGGGGCCAACGTCCTGACTTTC.

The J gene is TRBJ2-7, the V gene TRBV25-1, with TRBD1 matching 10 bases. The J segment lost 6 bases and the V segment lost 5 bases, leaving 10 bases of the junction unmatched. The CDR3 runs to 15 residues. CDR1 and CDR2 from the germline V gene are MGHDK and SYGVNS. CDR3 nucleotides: TGTGCCAGCAGTTTCCGGGACAGGGGCACGTTCGAGCAGTACTTC. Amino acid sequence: CASSFRDRGTFEQYF.

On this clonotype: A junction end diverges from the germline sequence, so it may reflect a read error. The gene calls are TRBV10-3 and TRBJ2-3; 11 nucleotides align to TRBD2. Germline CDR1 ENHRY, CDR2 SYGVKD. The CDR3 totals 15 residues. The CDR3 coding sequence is TGTGCCAGCAGTCCGGGACTAGCGGCAGAGTTAGTTGCGTATTTT. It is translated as CASSPGLAAELVAYF.

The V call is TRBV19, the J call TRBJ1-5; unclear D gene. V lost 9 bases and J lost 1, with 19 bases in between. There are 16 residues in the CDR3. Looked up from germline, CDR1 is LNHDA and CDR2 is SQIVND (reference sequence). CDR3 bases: TGTGCCAGCAGAGATCTCATGAAGGACAGCAATCAGCCCCAGCATTTT. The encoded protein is CASRDLMKDSNQPQHF. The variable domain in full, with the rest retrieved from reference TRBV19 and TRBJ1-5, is DGGITQSPKYLFRKEGQNVTLSCEQNLNHDAMYWYRQDPGQGLRLIYYSQIVNDFQKGDIAEGYSVSREKKESFPLTVTSAQKNPTAFYLCASRDLMKDSNQPQHFGDGTRLSIL.

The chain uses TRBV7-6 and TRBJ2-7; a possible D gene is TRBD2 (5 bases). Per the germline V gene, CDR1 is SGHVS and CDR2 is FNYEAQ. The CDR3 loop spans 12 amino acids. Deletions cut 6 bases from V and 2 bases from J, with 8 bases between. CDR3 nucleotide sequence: TGTGCCAGCAGACCCGGGACCTACGAGCAGTACTTC. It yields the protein CASRPGTYEQYF.

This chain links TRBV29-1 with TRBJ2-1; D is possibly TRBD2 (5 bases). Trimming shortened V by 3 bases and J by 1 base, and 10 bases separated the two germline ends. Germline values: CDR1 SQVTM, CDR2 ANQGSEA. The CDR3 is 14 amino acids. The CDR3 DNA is TGCAGCGTTGAGAAGCGCGGGTCCTACAATGAGCAGTTCTTC. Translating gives CSVEKRGSYNEQFF.

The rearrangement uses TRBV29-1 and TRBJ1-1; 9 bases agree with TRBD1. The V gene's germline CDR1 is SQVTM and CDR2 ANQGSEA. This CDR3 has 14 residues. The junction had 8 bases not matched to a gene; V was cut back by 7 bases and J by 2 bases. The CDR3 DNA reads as TGCAGCGCTAGACAGGGGGGGGAAAACACTGAAGCTTTCTTT. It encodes CSARQGGENTEAFF.

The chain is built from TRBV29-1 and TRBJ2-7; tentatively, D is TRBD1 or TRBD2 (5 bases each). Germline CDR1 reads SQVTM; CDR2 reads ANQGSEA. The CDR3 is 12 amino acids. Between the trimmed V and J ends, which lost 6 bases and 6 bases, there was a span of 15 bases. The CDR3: CSVAPGSSEQYF. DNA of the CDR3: TGCAGCGTGGCCCCAGGGAGTTCCGAGCAGTACTTC.

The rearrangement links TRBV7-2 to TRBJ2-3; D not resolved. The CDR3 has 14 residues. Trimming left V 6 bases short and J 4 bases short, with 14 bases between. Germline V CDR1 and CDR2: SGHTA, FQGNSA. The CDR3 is CASSASPSPDTQYF. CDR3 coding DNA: TGTGCCAGCAGTGCCAGTCCAAGTCCAGATACGCAGTATTTT. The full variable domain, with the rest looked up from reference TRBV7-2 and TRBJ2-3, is GAGVSQSPSNKVTEKGKDVELRCDPISGHTALYWYRQSLGQGLEFLIYFQGNSAPDKSGLPSDRFSAERTGGSVSTLTIQRTQQEDSAVYLCASSASPSPDTQYFGPGTRLTVL.

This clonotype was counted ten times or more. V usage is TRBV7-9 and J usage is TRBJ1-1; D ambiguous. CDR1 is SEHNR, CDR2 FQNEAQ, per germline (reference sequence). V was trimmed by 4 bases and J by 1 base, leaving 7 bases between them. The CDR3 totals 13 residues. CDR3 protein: CASSSGGNTEAFF. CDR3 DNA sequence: TGTGCCAGCAGCTCTGGAGGGAACACTGAAGCTTTCTTT.